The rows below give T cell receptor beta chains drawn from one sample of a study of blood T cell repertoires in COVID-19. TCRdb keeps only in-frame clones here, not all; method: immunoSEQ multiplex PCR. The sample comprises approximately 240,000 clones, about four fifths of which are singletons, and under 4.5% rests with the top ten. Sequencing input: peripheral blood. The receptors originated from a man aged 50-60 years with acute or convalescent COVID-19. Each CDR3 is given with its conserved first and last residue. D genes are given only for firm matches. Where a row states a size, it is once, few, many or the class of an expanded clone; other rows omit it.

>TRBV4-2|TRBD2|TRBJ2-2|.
TGTGCCAGCAGCATTACGGGACTAGCGGGGGGGCCCGGCACCGGGGAGCTGTTTTTT
CASSITGLAGGPGTGELFF
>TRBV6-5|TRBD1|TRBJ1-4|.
TGTGCCAGCAGGGGTACAGGGGTTGTAAAACTGTTTTTT
CASRGTGVVKLFF
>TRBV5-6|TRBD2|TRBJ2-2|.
TGTGCCAGCAGCTGGCTAGGGGAGGGCAAATTGAACACCGGGGAGCTGTTTTTT
CASSWLGEGKLNTGELFF
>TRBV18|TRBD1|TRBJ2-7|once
TGTGCCAGCTCACTAGGACAGGGGTCCTACGAGCAGTACTTC
CASSLGQGSYEQYF
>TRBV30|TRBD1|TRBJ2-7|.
TGTGCCTGGAGTAGACAGGGATCCGAGCAGTACTTC
CAWSRQGSEQYF
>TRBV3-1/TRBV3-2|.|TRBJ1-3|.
TGTGCCAGCAGCCCCAGAGGAGGAAACACCATATATTTT
CASSPRGGNTIYF
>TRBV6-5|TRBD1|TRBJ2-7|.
TGTGCCAGCGTTAGAGGGACAGGGGGCACATACGAGCAGTACTTC
CASVRGTGGTYEQYF
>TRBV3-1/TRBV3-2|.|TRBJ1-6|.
TGTGCCAGCAGCCATTGGGCGAGTGAATTAAATTCACCCCTCCACTTT
CASSHWASELNSPLHF
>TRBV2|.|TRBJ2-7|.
TGTGCCAGCAACCCGAACAGGGAGGGCGTCTACGAGCAGTACTTC
CASNPNREGVYEQYF
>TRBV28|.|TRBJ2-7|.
TGTGCCAGCAACGGGAGAGGAGTCGAGCAGTACTTC
CASNGRGVEQYF
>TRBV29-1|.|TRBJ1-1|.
TGCAGCGTTCGAACAGGAGCGAACACTGAAGCTTTCTTT
CSVRTGANTEAFF
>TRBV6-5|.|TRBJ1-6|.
TGTGCCAGCACCGAACCTGCGGATTATAATTCACCCCTCCACTTT
CASTEPADYNSPLHF
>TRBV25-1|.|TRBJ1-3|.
TGTGCCAGCAGTGTCGCGGGCGCTGGAAACACCATATATTTT
CASSVAGAGNTIYF
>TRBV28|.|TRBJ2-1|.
TGTGCCAGCAGTCCCCCCGGTTACAATGAGCAGTTCTTC
CASSPPGYNEQFF
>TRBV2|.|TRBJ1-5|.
TGTGCCAGTTCAGTAGACAGGATGAATCAGCCCCAGCATTTT
CASSVDRMNQPQHF
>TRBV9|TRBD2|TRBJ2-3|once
TGTGCCAGCAGCGTAGATCAGCGGGAGGACACAGATACGCAGTATTTT
CASSVDQREDTDTQYF
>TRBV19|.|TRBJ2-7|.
TGTGCCAGTAGTATATGGGGCTCCGAGCAGTACTTC
CASSIWGSEQYF
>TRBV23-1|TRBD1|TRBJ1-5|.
TGCGCCAAAAAGGGGGCTTGCAATCAGCCCCAGCATTTT
CAKKGACNQPQHF
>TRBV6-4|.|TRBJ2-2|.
TGTGCCAGCAGTCTCTCGCCGAGCTCCGGGGAGCTGTTTTTT
CASSLSPSSGELFF
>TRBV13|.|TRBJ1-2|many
TGTGCCAGCAGCTTAGTACAGGGTAAATATGGCTACACCTTC
CASSLVQGKYGYTF
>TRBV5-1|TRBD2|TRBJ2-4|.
TGCGCCAGCAGCTGGGAGGGTCATCGTAATTGGGCCAAAAACATTCAGTACTTC
CASSWEGHRNWAKNIQYF
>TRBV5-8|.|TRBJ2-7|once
TGTGCCAGCAGCTTGGAATGGACAATTAACTCCTACGAGCAGTACTTC
CASSLEWTINSYEQYF
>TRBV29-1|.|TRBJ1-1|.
TGCAGCGTTGAAGGGCAGGGGAACACTGAAGCTTTCTTT
CSVEGQGNTEAFF
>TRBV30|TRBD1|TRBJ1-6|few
TGTGCCTGGAGTGTATTCTTGGACAGGGTTAATTCACCCCTCCACTTT
CAWSVFLDRVNSPLHF
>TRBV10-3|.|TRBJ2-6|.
TGTGCCATCAGCCGGGACACGAGCTCTGGGGCCAACGTCCTGACTTTC
CAISRDTSSGANVLTF
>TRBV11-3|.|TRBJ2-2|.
TGTGCCAGCAGCTTACGAGGACAAGGCACCGGGGAGCTGTTTTTT
CASSLRGQGTGELFF
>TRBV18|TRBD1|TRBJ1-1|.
TGTGCCAGCTCACCACAGAAGGTCAGGGGGCGCTTGGACACTGAAGCTTTCTTT
CASSPQKVRGRLDTEAFF
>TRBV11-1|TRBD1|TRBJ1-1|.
TGTGCCAGCAGCGCAAGGACAGGGAATACTGAAGCTTTCTTT
CASSARTGNTEAFF
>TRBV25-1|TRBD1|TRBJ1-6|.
TGTGCCAGCAGTGATCCTGGACAGGGCGGGAACTCACCCCTCCACTTT
CASSDPGQGGNSPLHF
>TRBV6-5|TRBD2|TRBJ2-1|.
TGTGCCAGCAGTTACCGGAGGACTAGCGGGGACAATGAGCAGTTCTTC
CASSYRRTSGDNEQFF
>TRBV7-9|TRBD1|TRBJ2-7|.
TGTGCCAGCAGCTGGGGACAGCCCTACGAGCAGTACTTC
CASSWGQPYEQYF
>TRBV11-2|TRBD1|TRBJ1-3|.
TGTGCCAGCACACCGGGACAGGGGGGAAACACCATATATTTT
CASTPGQGGNTIYF